A single sample is the source of the 17 T cell receptor beta chains below, sequenced in a study of tumor and adjacent non-tumor tissue in lung cancer. RNA was extracted from bulk tissue without any cell sorting. TCRbeta libraries were built with three rounds of nested PCR, modified from ARM-PCR. TCRdb processed the multiplex PCR reads anew with MiXCR; each CDR3 protein has one entry. The table lists about 200,000 distinct CDR3 sequences, about 76% of them singletons. Sample: lung tumor tissue. These receptors were collected from a man between 60 and 75 years old with non-small cell lung cancer.

This clonotype was seen only once. The junction departs from the called germline gene at one end, perhaps through a read error. The rearrangement links TRBV11-2 to TRBJ2-5; D gene unclear. CDR3 length equals 16 residues. CDR1 is SGHAT, CDR2 FQNNGV, per germline. The CDR3 region has the DNA TGTGCCAGCAGCTTTTGGGCACGGGCCTTCCAAGAGACCCATTACTTC. Its protein is CASSFWARAFQETHYF.

The sample holds many counts of this clonotype. The V gene is TRBV12-3 or TRBV12-4, the J gene TRBJ1-3; D gene uncertain. Trimming pared 7 bases from V and 1 base from J, leaving 8 bases between. The CDR3 has 13 residues. This CDR3 is CASTDRSGNTIYF. The DNA for the CDR3 is TGTGCCAGCACCGATAGATCTGGAAACACCATATATTTT.

This clonotype came up once. V gene TRBV12-3 or TRBV12-4 combines with J gene TRBJ2-1; 9 nucleotides line up with TRBD2. This CDR3 comprises 16 residues. Unmatched junction bases numbered 12, after V lost 5 bases and J lost 7 bases. The CDR3 sequence: CASSPQVAGAGNEQFF. The DNA for the CDR3 is TGTGCCAGCAGTCCCCAAGTAGCGGGAGCTGGAAATGAGCAGTTCTTC.

Turning to this clonotype: In this CDR3 the conserved last residue, phenylalanine or tryptophan, is missing, so a read error is likely. V usage is TRBV20-1 and J usage is TRBJ2-2; D ambiguous. Germline V gene sequence: CDR1 DFQATT, CDR2 SNEGSKA (reference sequence). Trimming took 0 bases from V and 4 from J, leaving 12 bases between them. There are 15 residues in the CDR3. The CDR3 reads CSARESSVTTGELFL. CDR3 bases: TGCAGTGCTAGAGAATCCTCTGTAACCACCGGGGAGCTGTTTTTA.

This rearrangement joins TRBV28 to TRBJ1-6; the D is unclear. V dropped 4 bases and J dropped 14 bases, with 21 bases sitting between them. Looked up from germline, CDR1 is MDHEN and CDR2 is SYDVKM. The CDR3 has 15 amino acids. CDR3 sequence: CASSSPPADGVSLHF. For the CDR3, the DNA is TGTGCCAGCAGTTCACCCCCGGCAGATGGGGTATCCCTCCACTTT.

Remarks on this clonotype: The junction departs from germline at one end; a sequencing error may be responsible. The chain employs TRBV12-3 or TRBV12-4 and TRBJ2-7, with TRBD1 matching over 9 bases. The CDR3 runs to 13 residues. CDR3 nucleotide sequence: TGTACCAGCAGATGGACAGGGGTGGACGAGCAGTACTTC. Its protein product is CTSRWTGVDEQYF.

Remarks on this clonotype: Compared with germline, one end of the junction differs, possibly owing to a read error. This rearrangement joins TRBV11-3 to TRBJ2-7, with D perhaps TRBD2 (5 bases). CDR1 is SGHNT, CDR2 YENEEA, per germline. The CDR3 runs to 15 residues. In nucleotides, the CDR3 is TGTCCCAGCAGCTATCGGACTGGATTAACCTACGAGTGGTACTTC. Translating it yields CPSSYRTGLTYEWYF.

The count of this clonotype is one. The conserved phenylalanine or tryptophan normally closing the CDR3 is absent here, so this likely arose from a read error. The CDR3 bases are TGTGCCAGCGGTTACTCGAGTTGGATTATGAACACTGAAGCTTTCTGT. Its translation: CASGYSSWIMNTEAFC. The rearrangement joins TRBV6-5 to TRBJ1-1; D ambiguous. Germline assignment: CDR1 MNHEY and CDR2 SVGAGI. This CDR3 contains 16 residues.

This clonotype was counted once. The junction differs from germline at one of its ends, possibly a read error. The chain joins TRBV5-5 to TRBJ1-2; weak D call: TRBD1 (5 bases). CDR3 length: 12 amino acids. The germline CDR1 and CDR2 sequences are SGHKS and YYEKEE (reference sequence). The CDR3 sequence is CASDLSGGGCTF. CDR3 in DNA: TGTGCCAGCGACTTGTCCGGGGGTGGCTGCACCTTC.

Comments on this clonotype: A read error may account for a junction end that differs from germline. The chain recombines TRBV13 with TRBJ2-7; no firm D call. CDR1 and CDR2 (germline): PRHDT, FYEKMQ (reference sequence). The CDR3 totals 13 residues. CDR3 in amino acids: CASSREQTYEQYF. The CDR3 bases are TGTGCTAGCAGCCGCGAGCAGACCTACGAGCAGTACTTC. Full variable domain (remainder filled in from reference TRBV13 and TRBJ2-7): AAGVIQSPRHLIKEKRETATLKCYPIPRHDTVYWYQQGPGQDPQFLISFYEKMQSDKGSIPDRFSAQQFSDYHSELNMSSLELGDSALYFCASSREQTYEQYFGPGTRLTVT.

Concerning this clonotype itself: An end of the junction does not agree with germline; a read error may underlie this. The chain couples TRBV29-1 to TRBJ2-7; TRBD2 agrees at 8 bases. Germline V gives CDR1 SQVTM, CDR2 ANQGSEA. This CDR3 region has 13 residues. The CDR3 DNA follows: TGCGGCGTATCGGTAGCGGGAACCGGCGAGCAGTATTTC. It specifies CGVSVAGTGEQYF.

The rearrangement uses TRBV20-1 and TRBJ2-6; maybe TRBD2 (6 bases). V dropped 0 bases and J dropped 6 bases, with 15 bases sitting between them. Germline CDR1 reads DFQATT; CDR2 reads SNEGSKA (reference sequence). The CDR3 loop spans 16 amino acids. CDR3 in amino acids: CSARERGLIEANVLTF. CDR3 nucleotide sequence: TGCAGTGCTAGAGAAAGGGGACTGATTGAGGCCAACGTCCTGACTTTC.

Worth noting for this clonotype: It may be a read error: a sequence one base away is much more abundant. The chain combines TRBV20-1 with TRBJ2-1; 14 bases align to TRBD2. V lost 7 bases, J lost 12 bases, and 8 bases stayed unmatched. CDR1 and CDR2 (germline): DFQATT, SNEGSKA (reference sequence). The CDR3 is made up of 13 amino acids. The CDR3 DNA follows: TGCAGTGTGGGGACTAGCGGGAGTCGTGGGCAGTTCTTC. Encoded protein: CSVGTSGSRGQFF.

As for this clonotype: Mismatch with germline at one junction end may stem from a read error. The chain uses TRBV20-1 and TRBJ2-5; tentative D call: TRBD2 (5 bases). The CDR3 has 15 amino acids. Germline V CDR1 and CDR2: DFQATT, SNEGSKA (reference sequence). The CDR3: CSALRAAGTQEIQYF. For the CDR3, the DNA is TGCAGTGCCCTGAGGGCCGCCGGAACCCAAGAGATCCAGTACTTC.

This chain links TRBV30 with TRBJ1-6; no definite D call. The germline gives CDR1 GTSNPN, CDR2 SVGIG (reference sequence). This CDR3 region has 13 residues. V lost 4 bases and J lost 6, with 10 bases in between. CDR3 nucleotide sequence: TGTGCCTGGAAAGGTCTTGGTAATTCACCCCTCCACTTT. Protein: CAWKGLGNSPLHF.

In regard to this clonotype: Germline and junction disagree at one end, which may indicate a read error. The rearrangement uses TRBV28 and TRBJ1-5; a possible D gene is TRBD1 (5 bases). Germline V CDR1 and CDR2: MDHEN, SYDVKM. The CDR3 is 14 residues long. CDR3 sequence reads: CVSRTGTPDLPQHF. For the CDR3, the DNA is TGTGTCAGCAGAACCGGGACGCCTGACTTACCCCAGCATTTT.

Comment on this clonotype: With a much larger clone just one base away, this may be a read error. V and J are TRBV29-1 and TRBJ1-6; tentatively, D is TRBD1 (5 bases). Germline CDR1 is SQVTM and CDR2 is ANQGSEA. The CDR3 length is 13 residues. The CDR3, as DNA: TGCTGCGTCGGGACGGATTATAATTCACCCCTCCACTTT. Translating gives CCVGTDYNSPLHF. The complete variable domain, with remaining parts taken from reference TRBV29-1 and TRBJ1-6, reads SAVISQKPSRDICQRGTSLTIQCQVDSQVTMMFWYRQQPGQSLTLIATANQGSEATYESGFVIDKFPISRPNLTFSTLTVSNMSPEDSSIYLCCVGTDYNSPLHFGNGTRLTVT.